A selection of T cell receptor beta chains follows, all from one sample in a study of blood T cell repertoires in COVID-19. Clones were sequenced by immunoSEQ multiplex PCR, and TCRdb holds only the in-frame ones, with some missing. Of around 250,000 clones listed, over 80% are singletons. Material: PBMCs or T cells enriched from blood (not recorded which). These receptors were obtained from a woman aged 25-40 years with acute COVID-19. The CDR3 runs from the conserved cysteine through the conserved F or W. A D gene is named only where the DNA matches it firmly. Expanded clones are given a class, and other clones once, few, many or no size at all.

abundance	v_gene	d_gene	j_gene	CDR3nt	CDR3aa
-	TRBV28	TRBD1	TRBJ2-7	TGTGCCAGCAGTCTTCAGCAGGACAGGGGCGAGCAGTACTTC	CASSLQQDRGEQYF
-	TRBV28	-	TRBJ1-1	TGTGCCACATCAACCAGGGTAATGAACACTGAAGCTTTCTTT	CATSTRVMNTEAFF
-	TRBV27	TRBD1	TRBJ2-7	TGTGCCAGCAGTTTAGGGACAGGGAGCTACGAGCAGTACTTC	CASSLGTGSYEQYF
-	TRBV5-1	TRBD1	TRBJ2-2	TGCGCCAGCAGCTTGGCGACAGGGGGCAAGACCGGGGAGCTGTTTTTT	CASSLATGGKTGELFF
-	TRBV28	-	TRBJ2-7	TGTGCCAGCACCCAGGACAGACTTTACGAGCAGTACTTC	CASTQDRLYEQYF
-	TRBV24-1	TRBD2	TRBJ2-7	TGTGCCACCAGTACTAAGCGGGAGGTCGGGGGCGAGCAGTACTTC	CATSTKREVGGEQYF
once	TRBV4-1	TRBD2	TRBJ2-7	TGCGCCAGCAGCCAGACTAGCGGGTCCTACGAGCAGTACTTC	CASSQTSGSYEQYF
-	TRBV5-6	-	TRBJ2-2	TGTGCCAGCAGCTGGAAATTAAGGGACACGGCTCCCAGGGAGCTGTTTTTT	CASSWKLRDTAPRELFF
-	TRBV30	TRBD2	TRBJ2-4	TGTGCCTGGAGTGTAAGCGGGAGGCGGAACATTCAGTACTTC	CAWSVSGRRNIQYF
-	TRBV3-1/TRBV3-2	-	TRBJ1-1	TGTGCCAGCAGCCCCTCCGGGGCAGGGGACAATGAAGCTTTCTTT	CASSPSGAGDNEAFF
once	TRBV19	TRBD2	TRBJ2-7	TGTGCCAGTAGTATGACTAGCGGGAGTCATTCCGAGCAGTACTTC	CASSMTSGSHSEQYF
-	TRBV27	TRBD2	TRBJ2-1	TGTGCCAGCAGACAAGGATATCTAGCGGACAATGAGCAGTTCTTC	CASRQGYLADNEQFF
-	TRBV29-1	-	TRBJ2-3	TGCAGCGTTGAATGGGGGGAGTGGGATACGCAGTATTTT	CSVEWGEWDTQYF
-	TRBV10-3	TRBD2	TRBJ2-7	TGTGCCATCAGTGGAAAGACTAGCGGGAGATCCTACGAGCAGTACTTC	CAISGKTSGRSYEQYF
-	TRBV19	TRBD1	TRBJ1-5	TGTGCCAGTAAACTTCCGGACAGGGCGGATCAGCCCCAGCATTTT	CASKLPDRADQPQHF
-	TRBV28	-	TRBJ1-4	TGTGCCAGCAGTTTCTTCGGGTCTGCAACTAATGAAAAACTGTTTTTT	CASSFFGSATNEKLFF
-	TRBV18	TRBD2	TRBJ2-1	TGTGCCAGCTCCTTGACAGGGACTAGCGGGAACAATGAGCAGTTCTTC	CASSLTGTSGNNEQFF
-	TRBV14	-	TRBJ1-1	TGTGCCAGCAGCCCACGCGGGGAACTAGTGAACACTGAAGCTTTCTTT	CASSPRGELVNTEAFF
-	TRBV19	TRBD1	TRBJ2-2	TGTGCCAGCCGGGACAGGGGGCCCGACACCGGGGAGCTGTTTTTT	CASRDRGPDTGELFF
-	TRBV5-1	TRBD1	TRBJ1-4	TGCGCCAGCAGCTCGGGACAGGGGACAACTAATGAAAAACTGTTTTTT	CASSSGQGTTNEKLFF
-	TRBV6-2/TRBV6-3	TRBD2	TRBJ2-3	TGTGCCAGCAGTTCACCGACTAGCGGGTTGGAAGATACGCAGTATTTT	CASSSPTSGLEDTQYF
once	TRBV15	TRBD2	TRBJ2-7	TGTGCCACCAGCAGAGCAGGAACTAGCGGGAGCTACGAGCAGTACTTC	CATSRAGTSGSYEQYF
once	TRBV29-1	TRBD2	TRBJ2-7	TGCAGCGTTGAGGGGGTCCTGCGGGAGTCTTACGAGCAGTACTTC	CSVEGVLRESYEQYF
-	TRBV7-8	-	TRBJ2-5	TGTGCCAGCAGCTTAGTAGGAGTTTCAGAGACCCAGTACTTC	CASSLVGVSETQYF
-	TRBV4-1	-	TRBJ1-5	TGCGCCAGCAGCCAAGGGGTGCTGACAAACAATCAGCCCCAGCATTTT	CASSQGVLTNNQPQHF
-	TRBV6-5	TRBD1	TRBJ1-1	TGTGCCAGCAGTTACTCGCGACAGGGCCCCGCTTTCTTT	CASSYSRQGPAFF
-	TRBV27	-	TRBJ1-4	TGTGCCAGCAGTCTCAGGGAAGACGAAAAACTGTTTTTT	CASSLREDEKLFF
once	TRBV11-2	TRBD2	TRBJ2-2	TGTGCCAGCAGCGGTACTAGCGGGAGGCCTACGGGAATCGGGGAGCTGTTTTTT	CASSGTSGRPTGIGELFF
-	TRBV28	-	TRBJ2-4	TGTGCCAGCAGTCTCAGATCAGGGGTAGCCAAAAACATTCAGTACTTC	CASSLRSGVAKNIQYF
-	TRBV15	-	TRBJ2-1	TGTGCCACCAGCCCCCGCGAGGGGGAAAGACTCAATGAGCAGTTCTTC	CATSPREGERLNEQFF
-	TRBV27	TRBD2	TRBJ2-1	TGTGCCAGCAGTATTTCACTAGCGGGAGGCCATGAGCAGTTCTTC	CASSISLAGGHEQFF
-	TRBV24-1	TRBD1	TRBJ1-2	TGTGCCACCAACGTACCGGACAGGGGTTGCCCTAACTATGGCTACACCTTC	CATNVPDRGCPNYGYTF
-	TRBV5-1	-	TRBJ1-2	TGCGCCAGCAGCTTGGATTCTGGTGGCAGGGTAGACTATGGCTACACCTTC	CASSLDSGGRVDYGYTF
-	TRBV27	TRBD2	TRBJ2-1	TGTGCCAGCAGTCCGGGACTAGCGGGAACGGATGAGCAGTTCTTC	CASSPGLAGTDEQFF
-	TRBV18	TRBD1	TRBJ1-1	TGTGCCAGCTCACTACGGGACAGAGTGAACACTGAAGCTTTCTTT	CASSLRDRVNTEAFF
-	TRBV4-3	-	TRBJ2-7	TGCGCCAGCAGCCAAGACAGAACCTACGAGCAGTACTTC	CASSQDRTYEQYF
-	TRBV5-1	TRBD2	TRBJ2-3	TGCGCCAGCAGCTCGGGGACTAGCGGGGGAGATACGCAGTATTTT	CASSSGTSGGDTQYF
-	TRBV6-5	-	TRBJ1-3	TGTGCCAGCAGGGCCCTCCTCTCTGGAAACACCATATATTTT	CASRALLSGNTIYF
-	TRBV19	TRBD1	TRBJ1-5	TGTGCCAGTAGTATAACCCGGGACAGGGTCCCGGGCAATCAGCCCCAGCATTTT	CASSITRDRVPGNQPQHF
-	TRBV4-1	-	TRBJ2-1	TGCGCCAGCAGCCATGCCGGGAGTACAGAGCAGTTCTTC	CASSHAGSTEQFF
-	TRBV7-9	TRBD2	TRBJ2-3	TGTGCCAGCAGCCACCAACTAGCGGGAGTAGGGACAGATACGCAGTATTTT	CASSHQLAGVGTDTQYF
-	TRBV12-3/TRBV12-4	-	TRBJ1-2	TGTGCCAGCAGCACGACAGGAGAGTATGGCTACACCTTC	CASSTTGEYGYTF
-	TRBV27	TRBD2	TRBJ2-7	TGTGCCAGCAGTTCTCGCGGACTAGTTTCCGAGCAGTACTTC	CASSSRGLVSEQYF
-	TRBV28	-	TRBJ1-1	TGTGCCAGCAGTTTCAACAGGAACACTGAAGCTTTCTTT	CASSFNRNTEAFF
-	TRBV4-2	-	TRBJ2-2	TGTGCCAGCAGCCAAGTGAGGTCTTACACCGGGGAGCTGTTTTTT	CASSQVRSYTGELFF
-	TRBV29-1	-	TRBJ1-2	TGCAGCGTTGGGCAGGCCCCTCATGGCTACACCTTC	CSVGQAPHGYTF
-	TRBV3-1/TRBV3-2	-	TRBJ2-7	TGTGCCAGCAGCCAAGGGATCGCGGAACTAACCTACGAGCAGTACTTC	CASSQGIAELTYEQYF
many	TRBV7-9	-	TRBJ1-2	TGTGCCAGCAGCTTGCAGGAGGTTAACTATGGCTACACCTTC	CASSLQEVNYGYTF
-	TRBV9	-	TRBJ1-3	TGTGCCAGCAGCGGACTTACAGGTTACTCTGGAAACACCATATATTTT	CASSGLTGYSGNTIYF
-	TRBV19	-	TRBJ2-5	TGTGCCAGTGCAGGGTCCCTACAAGAGACCCAGTACTTC	CASAGSLQETQYF
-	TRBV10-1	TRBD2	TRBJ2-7	TGCGCCAGCAGTTCGGGACTAGCGGGGTCCTACGAGCAGTACTTC	CASSSGLAGSYEQYF
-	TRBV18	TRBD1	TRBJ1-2	TGTGCCAGCTCACCGGGGGACAGGTGGGAATCTAACTATGGCTACACCTTC	CASSPGDRWESNYGYTF
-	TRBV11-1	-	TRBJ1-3	TGTGCCAGCAGCCACGGACAGTTCTCTGGAAACACCATATATTTT	CASSHGQFSGNTIYF
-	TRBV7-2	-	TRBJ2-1	TGTGCCAGCAACCCCCCGAGGGGGAGCTCCTACAATGAGCAGTTCTTC	CASNPPRGSSYNEQFF
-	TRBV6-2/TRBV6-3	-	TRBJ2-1	TGTGCCAGCAGCTGGGCCAGCTTGGGTGAGCAGTTCTTC	CASSWASLGEQFF
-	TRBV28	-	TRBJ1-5	TGTGCCAGTCAGCAGGGGTCGGGCAATCAGCCCCAGCATTTT	CASQQGSGNQPQHF
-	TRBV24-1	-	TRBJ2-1	TGTGCCACCAGTTCAGGTTCTGCCTACAATGAGCAGTTCTTC	CATSSGSAYNEQFF
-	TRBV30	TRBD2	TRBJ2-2	TGTGCCTGGAGTGTCCTAGCGGGGACCGGGGAGCTGTTTTTT	CAWSVLAGTGELFF
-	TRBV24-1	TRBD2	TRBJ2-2	TGTGCCACCAGTGATTCTGAGCGGGACTACACCGGGGAGCTGTTTTTT	CATSDSERDYTGELFF
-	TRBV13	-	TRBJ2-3	TGTGCCAGCAGCTTAATGGCGGGGTCAGATACGCAGTATTTT	CASSLMAGSDTQYF